What follows are 5 T cell receptor beta chains derived from one specimen sequenced in a study of blood T cell repertoires in COVID-19. Repertoires were generated with immunoSEQ multiplex PCR, while TCRdb's copy carries only in-frame clones and drops some. The data show approximately 90,000 clones, more than 75% seen once. The sequenced material came from peripheral blood. The receptors derive from a human donor with acute or convalescent COVID-19. The donor label of this sample is uncertain.

The V and J genes are TRBV6-5 and TRBJ1-6, with 8 bases identical to TRBD1. Germline loops: CDR1 MNHEY, CDR2 SVGAGI. J was trimmed by 10 bases and V by 6 bases; bases with no gene match: 11. The CDR3 has 15 residues. This chain's CDR3 is CASRGQGPIGSPLHF. DNA of the CDR3: TGTGCCAGCAGAGGACAGGGCCCTATAGGGTCACCCCTCCACTTT.

The chain combines TRBV9 with TRBJ2-3; tentatively, D is TRBD2 (5 bases). The CDR3 consists of 18 residues. CDR1 and CDR2 from the germline V gene are SGDLS and YYNGEE. With 2 bases removed from V and 3 bases from J, the gap between germline ends came to 22 bases. DNA of the CDR3: TGTGCCAGCAGCGTTCATCCCACGGGGTCATCGGGGACAGATACGCAGTATTTT. Its protein product is CASSVHPTGSSGTDTQYF.

V and J are TRBV4-2 and TRBJ2-5; D not resolved. This CDR3 has 14 residues. Germline loops: CDR1 LGHNA, CDR2 YNFKEQ. V dropped 0 bases and J dropped 5 bases, with 10 bases sitting between them. The CDR3 loop reads CASSQDFRAETQYF. The CDR3 DNA follows: TGTGCCAGCAGCCAAGATTTTAGAGCCGAGACCCAGTACTTC.

CDR3 region: CASSLEGLAGVYEQYF. The CDR3 nucleotides read TGTGCCAGCAGCTTAGAAGGACTAGCGGGGGTCTACGAGCAGTACTTC. The V call is TRBV11-3, the J call TRBJ2-7, with 13 positions matching TRBD2. The CDR3 totals 16 residues. CDR1 and CDR2 (germline): SGHNT, YENEEA. V was clipped by 0 bases and J by 3 bases; unmatched bases: 2.

This clone was counted only a few times. The V and J genes are TRBV4-1 and TRBJ1-4; D is unclear. Looked up from germline, CDR1 is MGHRA and CDR2 is YSYEKL. The CDR3 has 15 residues. Trimming took 0 bases from V and 5 from J, leaving 10 bases between them. The CDR3 DNA is TGCGCCAGCAGCCAAGATGGGAGAATGAATGAAAAACTGTTTTTT. Translated, it gives CASSQDGRMNEKLFF.